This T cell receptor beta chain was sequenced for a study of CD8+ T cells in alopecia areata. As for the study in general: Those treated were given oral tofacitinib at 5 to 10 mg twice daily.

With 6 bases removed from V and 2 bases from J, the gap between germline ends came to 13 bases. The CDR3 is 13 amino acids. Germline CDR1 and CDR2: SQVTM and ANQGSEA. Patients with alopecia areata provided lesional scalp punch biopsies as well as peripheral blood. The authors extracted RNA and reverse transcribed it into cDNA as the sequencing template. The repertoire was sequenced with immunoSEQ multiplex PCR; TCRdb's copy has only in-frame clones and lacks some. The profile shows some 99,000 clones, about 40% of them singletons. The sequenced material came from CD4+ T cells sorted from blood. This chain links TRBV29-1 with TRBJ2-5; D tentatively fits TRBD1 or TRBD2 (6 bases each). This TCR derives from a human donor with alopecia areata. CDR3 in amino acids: CSVEQGGQETQYF. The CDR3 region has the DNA TGCAGCGTAGAGCAAGGGGGGCAAGAGACCCAGTACTTC. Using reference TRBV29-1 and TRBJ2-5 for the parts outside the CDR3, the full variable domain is SAVISQKPSRDICQRGTSLTIQCQVDSQVTMMFWYRQQPGQSLTLIATANQGSEATYESGFVIDKFPISRPNLTFSTLTVSNMSPEDSSIYLCSVEQGGQETQYFGPGTRLLVL.